This T cell receptor beta chain came from a study of control samples from healthy donors and cancer patients. From germline, CDR1 is SQVTM and CDR2 ANQGSEA. This CDR3 has 16 amino acids. Trimming took 7 bases from V and 0 from J; bases not matched to a gene: 13. TCRdb's copy holds only in-frame clones and misses some; the assay was immunoSEQ multiplex PCR. Of more than 80,000 clones in the sample, approximately 95% are singletons; the top ten hold about 7.3%. The chain couples TRBV29-1 to TRBJ2-7, with TRBD2 identical over 9 bases. Material: blood. This TCR derives from a man younger than 35 in good health. CDR3 region: CSAESRRGGSSYEQYF. The CDR3 DNA reads TGCAGCGCCGAAAGTCGGCGGGGGGGAAGCTCCTACGAGCAGTACTTC.